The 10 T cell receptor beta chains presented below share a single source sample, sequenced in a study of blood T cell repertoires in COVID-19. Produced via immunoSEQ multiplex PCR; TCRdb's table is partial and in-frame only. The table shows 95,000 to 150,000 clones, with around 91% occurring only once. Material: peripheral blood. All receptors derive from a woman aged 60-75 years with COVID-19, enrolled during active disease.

In nucleotides, the CDR3 is TGTGCCAGCAGCCAACTAGCGGGGGCAGAGACCCAGTACTTC. Translation gives CASSQLAGAETQYF. The chain couples TRBV5-5 to TRBJ2-5, with 11 nucleotides matching TRBD2. Germline assignment: CDR1 SGHKS and CDR2 YYEKEE (reference sequence). The length of the CDR3 is 14 residues. With V trimmed by 4 bases and J by 4 bases, 3 bases remained unmatched.

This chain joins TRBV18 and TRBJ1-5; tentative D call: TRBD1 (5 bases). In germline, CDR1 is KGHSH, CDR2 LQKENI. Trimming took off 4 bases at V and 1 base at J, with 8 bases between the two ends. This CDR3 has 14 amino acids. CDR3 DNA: TGTGCCAGCTCACTAGGACACAGCAATCAGCCCCAGCATTTT. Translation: CASSLGHSNQPQHF.

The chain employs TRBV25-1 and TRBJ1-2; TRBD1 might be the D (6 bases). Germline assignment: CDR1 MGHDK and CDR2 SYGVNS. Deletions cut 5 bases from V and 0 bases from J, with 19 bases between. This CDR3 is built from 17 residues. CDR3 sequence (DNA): TGTGCCAGCAGTAGCGCCACAGGGAATACAGCTAACTATGGCTACACCTTC. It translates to CASSSATGNTANYGYTF.

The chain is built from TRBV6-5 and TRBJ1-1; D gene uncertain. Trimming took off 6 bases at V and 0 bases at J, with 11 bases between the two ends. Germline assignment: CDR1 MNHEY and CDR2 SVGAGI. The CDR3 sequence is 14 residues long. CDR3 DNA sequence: TGTGCCAGCAGGATCGGGTCCATGAACACTGAAGCTTTCTTT. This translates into CASRIGSMNTEAFF.

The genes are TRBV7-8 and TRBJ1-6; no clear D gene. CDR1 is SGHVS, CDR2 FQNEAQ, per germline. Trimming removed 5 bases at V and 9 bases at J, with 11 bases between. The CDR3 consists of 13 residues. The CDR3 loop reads CASSRTRGSPLHF. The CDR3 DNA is TGTGCCAGCAGCCGGACTCGGGGTTCACCCCTCCACTTT.

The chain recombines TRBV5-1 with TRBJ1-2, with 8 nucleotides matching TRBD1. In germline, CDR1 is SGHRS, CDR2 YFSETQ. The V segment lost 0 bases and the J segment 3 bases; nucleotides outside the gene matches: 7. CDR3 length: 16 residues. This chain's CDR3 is CASSLGSRGRDYGYTF. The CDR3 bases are TGCGCCAGCAGCTTGGGTTCCAGGGGGCGGGACTATGGCTACACCTTC.

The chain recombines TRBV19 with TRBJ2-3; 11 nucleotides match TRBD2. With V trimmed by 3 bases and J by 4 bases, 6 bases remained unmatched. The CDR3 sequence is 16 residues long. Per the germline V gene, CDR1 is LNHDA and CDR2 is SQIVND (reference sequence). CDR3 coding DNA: TGTGCCAGTAGTATTAATAGCGGGGGGGGCCCAGATACGCAGTATTTT. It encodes CASSINSGGGPDTQYF.

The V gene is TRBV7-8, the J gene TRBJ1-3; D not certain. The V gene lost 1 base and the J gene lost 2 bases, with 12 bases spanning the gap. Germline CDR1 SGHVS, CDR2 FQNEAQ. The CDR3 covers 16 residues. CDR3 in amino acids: CASSLVAAQTGNTIYF. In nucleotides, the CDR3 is TGTGCCAGCAGCTTAGTAGCGGCCCAGACTGGAAACACCATATATTTT. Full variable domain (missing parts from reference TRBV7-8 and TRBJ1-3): GAGVSQSPRYKVAKRGQDVALRCDPISGHVSLFWYQQALGQGPEFLTYFQNEAQLDKSGLPSDRFFAERPEGSVSTLKIQRTQQEDSAVYLCASSLVAAQTGNTIYFGEGSWLTVV.

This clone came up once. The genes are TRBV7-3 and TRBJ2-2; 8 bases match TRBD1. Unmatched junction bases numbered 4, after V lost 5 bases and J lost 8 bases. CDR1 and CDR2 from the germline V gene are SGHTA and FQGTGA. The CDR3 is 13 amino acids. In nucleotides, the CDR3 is TGTGCCAGCAGCCTAAGGACAGGGGGGGAGCTGTTTTTT. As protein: CASSLRTGGELFF.

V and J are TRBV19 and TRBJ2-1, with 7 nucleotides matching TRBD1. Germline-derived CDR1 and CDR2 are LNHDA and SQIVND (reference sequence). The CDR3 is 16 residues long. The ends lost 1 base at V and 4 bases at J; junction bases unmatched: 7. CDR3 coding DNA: TGTGCCAGTAGTATAGCCGAGGGGACAGCATACAATGAGCAGTTCTTC. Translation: CASSIAEGTAYNEQFF. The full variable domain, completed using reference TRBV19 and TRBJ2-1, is DGGITQSPKYLFRKEGQNVTLSCEQNLNHDAMYWYRQDPGQGLRLIYYSQIVNDFQKGDIAEGYSVSREKKESFPLTVTSAQKNPTAFYLCASSIAEGTAYNEQFFGPGTRLTVL.